One TCR beta chain is described in this entry. Antigen: not known. This CDR3 has 13 amino acids. Germline assignment: CDR1 SNHLY and CDR2 FYNNEI. With 8 bases clipped from V and 4 bases from J, the junction kept 7 bases outside the gene matches. The primer mix had 60 Vbeta and 13 Jbeta primers. Produced via immunoSEQ multiplex PCR; TCRdb's table is partial and in-frame only. The sample shows 200,000 or so clones, 82% of them seen only once. The data were obtained in a study of cytomegalovirus exposure and HLA in healthy donors. Study conclusions and caveats: Later analysis indicated greater clonal expansion among HLA-associated TCR beta chains than among equally common other chains.

The rearrangement uses TRBV2 and TRBJ1-2, with 7 bases identical to TRBD1. The sample taken for sequencing was PBMCs. The TCR sequence derives from a woman aged 40 to 50 in good health and CMV-seronegative. This chain's CDR3 is CASGLDRAYGYTF. Written as DNA, the CDR3 is TGTGCCAGCGGGCTAGACAGGGCCTATGGCTACACCTTC.